The entry below describes one T cell receptor beta chain. Its antigen is not known. These data originate in a study of shared clonotypes between healthy human individuals. Study at large: Three CD4 naive, three CD4 memory, two CD8 naive and one CD8 memory plate were used per donor.

Method: immunoSEQ multiplex PCR; TCRdb's copy keeps in-frame clones and lacks some. The sample comprises 550,000 to 700,000 clones, around three quarters of which are singletons, and 1.5% to 2% rests with the top ten. General observations from the study: Sequencing depth was expected to affect clonotype sharing among donors.

Germline CDR1 SEHNR, CDR2 FQNEAQ (reference sequence). J was trimmed by 9 bases and V by 5 bases; bases with no gene match: 15. The CDR3 extends over 16 amino acids. The specimen was memory CD4+ T cells sorted from blood. The subset is: CD45RA-negative fraction. The chain combines TRBV7-9 with TRBJ2-1, with 8 bases fitting TRBD2. This TCR derives from a woman aged 25-40 years in good health. DNA of the CDR3: TGTGCCAGCAGCCTGGTTTCTAACGGGAGGGCCGGTGAGCAGTTCTTC. Translated, it gives CASSLVSNGRAGEQFF.